Presented here are 25 T cell receptor beta chains from one specimen sequenced in a study of T cells in Graves' hyperthyroidism and ophthalmopathy. From RNA transcripts, TCR beta CDR3 regions were amplified. TCR CDR3 regions were first amplified by RT-PCR with HTBI primers. One entry per CDR3 protein results from TCRdb running MiXCR on the multiplex PCR reads. The sample contains 660,000 or so distinct CDR3 sequences, just under 45% of which appear only once. Sequenced material: peripheral blood or thyroid tissue (not recorded which). These TCRs come from an adult man with Graves' disease, either hyperthyroidism or ophthalmopathy (not recorded which).

As DNA, the CDR3 is TGTGCCAGCAGTGGATCCGGGCCAGGCACTGAAGCTTTCTTT. Its protein is CASSGSGPGTEAFF. This rearrangement joins TRBV2 to TRBJ1-1; D not certain. Between the trimmed V and J ends, which lost 4 bases and 4 bases, there was a span of 13 bases. Germline V gene sequence: CDR1 SNHLY, CDR2 FYNNEI. The CDR3 is made up of 14 amino acids.

This chain joins TRBV9 and TRBJ1-4; D is possibly TRBD1 (5 bases). The ends were cut back, 3 bases at V and 8 bases at J, with 17 bases in the middle. Germline V gene sequence: CDR1 SGDLS, CDR2 YYNGEE. The CDR3 contains 15 residues. The CDR3 bases are TGTGCCAGCAGCGAGCGGGGGGGGGTAGGCGAAAAACTGTTTTTT. Its translation: CASSERGGVGEKLFF.

The chain couples TRBV2 to TRBJ2-3; D may correspond to TRBD1 or TRBD2 (5 bases each). This CDR3 is 13 amino acids long. V was pared by 0 bases and J by 9 bases, with 10 bases between. Germline V lookup: CDR1 SNHLY, CDR2 FYNNEI. The CDR3 loop is CASSEALGGTQYF. DNA for the CDR3: TGTGCCAGCAGTGAAGCGCTTGGGGGAACGCAGTATTTT.

The J gene is TRBJ1-5, the V gene TRBV25-1, with a weak D call TRBD1 (6 bases). The CDR3 sequence is 16 residues long. Trimming stripped 6 bases from V and 0 bases from J, with 15 bases between. Germline assignment: CDR1 MGHDK and CDR2 SYGVNS. The DNA for the CDR3 is TGTGCCAGCAGCCAAGGGGGGGCCCTTAGCAATCAGCCCCAGCATTTT. The encoded protein is CASSQGGALSNQPQHF.

The chain joins TRBV19 to TRBJ2-7; TRBD1 might be the D (6 bases). The germline CDR1 and CDR2 sequences are LNHDA and SQIVND (reference sequence). This CDR3 has 15 residues. V was trimmed by 4 bases and J by 2 bases, leaving 15 bases between them. CDR3 region: CASSSKQGPTYEQYF. In DNA form, the CDR3 reads TGTGCCAGTAGTAGTAAACAGGGACCTACCTACGAGCAGTACTTC. The entire variable domain, with the rest obtained from reference TRBV19 and TRBJ2-7, is as follows: DGGITQSPKYLFRKEGQNVTLSCEQNLNHDAMYWYRQDPGQGLRLIYYSQIVNDFQKGDIAEGYSVSREKKESFPLTVTSAQKNPTAFYLCASSSKQGPTYEQYFGPGTRLTVT.

CDR3 sequence: CASSPGGERLEAFF. The CDR3 DNA reads TGTGCCAGCAGCCCCGGGGGCGAAAGGCTTGAAGCTTTCTTT. J is TRBJ1-1 and V is TRBV9; TRBD1 might be the D (6 bases). Germline V gene data show CDR1 as SGDLS and CDR2 as YYNGEE. The V end lost 4 bases, the J end lost 7 bases, and 17 bases lay between the germline ends. The CDR3 consists of 14 residues.

This chain links TRBV6-6 with TRBJ2-6; a weak D match, TRBD2 (5 bases). The germline gives CDR1 MNHNY, CDR2 SVGAGI (reference sequence). Trimming shortened V by 6 bases and J by 2 bases, and 14 bases separated the two germline ends. The CDR3 sequence is 16 residues long. CDR3 amino acids: CASSLRTATGANVLTF. The CDR3 bases are TGTGCCAGCAGCCTCCGGACTGCCACTGGGGCCAACGTCCTGACTTTC.

This chain uses TRBV10-3 with TRBJ1-5; D might be TRBD1 (5 bases). Germline CDR1 is ENHRY and CDR2 is SYGVKD. The germline V and J ends were trimmed by 4 bases and 7 bases, with 11 bases remaining between them. The CDR3 is made up of 13 amino acids. The CDR3 region has the DNA TGTGCCATCAGTGCAGGAGGACAACAGCCCCAGCATTTT. Protein: CAISAGGQQPQHF.

The rearrangement links TRBV2 to TRBJ1-2; 10 bases are a match to TRBD1. The CDR3 covers 16 residues. Trimming at V came to 5 bases and at J to 6 bases, leaving 12 bases not matched to a gene. In germline, CDR1 is SNHLY, CDR2 FYNNEI. Here the CDR3 reads CASSWDRGLLANGYTF. The CDR3 DNA sequence: TGTGCCAGCAGTTGGGACAGGGGCCTTTTGGCGAATGGCTACACCTTC.

The chain carries TRBV7-2 and TRBJ1-5; D possibly corresponds to TRBD1 (6 bases). The CDR3 extends over 16 amino acids. Germline V gene lookup returns CDR1 SGHTA and CDR2 FQGNSA. The V end was cut by 1 base, the J end by 0 bases, with 10 bases between. The CDR3 is CASSLGEQGSNQPQHF. CDR3 DNA: TGTGCCAGCAGCTTAGGTGAACAGGGTAGCAATCAGCCCCAGCATTTT.

The V call is TRBV28, the J call TRBJ1-2; D is unresolved. V was clipped by 4 bases and J by 6 bases, with 9 bases between them. The CDR3 consists of 12 residues. The germline gives CDR1 MDHEN, CDR2 SYDVKM. CDR3 sequence: CASSSGSDGYTF. CDR3 nucleotides: TGTGCCAGCAGTTCTGGGAGCGATGGCTACACCTTC.

V gene TRBV9 combines with J gene TRBJ1-1; weak D call: TRBD1 (6 bases). Germline-derived CDR1 and CDR2 are SGDLS and YYNGEE. Trimming left V 4 bases short and J 6 bases short, with 19 bases between. This CDR3 contains 15 residues. The CDR3, as DNA: TGTGCCAGCAGCCCTAAGGGGGACGGGGGGGCTGAAGCTTTCTTT. Translating it yields CASSPKGDGGAEAFF.

The sample holds many counts of this clonotype. The rearrangement uses TRBV19 and TRBJ1-5; 9 positions match TRBD1. V lost 6 bases, J lost 5 bases, and 5 bases stayed unmatched. The germline CDR1 and CDR2 sequences are LNHDA and SQIVND (reference sequence). This CDR3 has 14 residues. As DNA, the CDR3 is TGTGCCAGTAGCTGGACAGGGGATTATCAGCCCCAGCATTTT. Its translation: CASSWTGDYQPQHF.

This clonotype appeared a few times. The chain uses TRBV2 and TRBJ1-1; D unresolved. Trimming shortened V by 2 bases and J by 0 bases, and 7 bases separated the two germline ends. Germline CDR1 is SNHLY and CDR2 is FYNNEI. The CDR3 totals 14 residues. The CDR3 nucleotides read TGTGCCAGCAGTGAACACAAAATGAACACTGAAGCTTTCTTT. It codes for CASSEHKMNTEAFF. Supplemented by reference TRBV2 and TRBJ1-1, the full variable domain reads EPEVTQTPSHQVTQMGQEVILRCVPISNHLYFYWYRQILGQKVEFLVSFYNNEISEKSEIFDDQFSVERPDGSNFTLKIRSTKLEDSAMYFCASSEHKMNTEAFFGQGTRLTVV.

The V call is TRBV29-1, the J call TRBJ1-3; no clear D gene. CDR3 size: 12 residues. V gave up 2 bases and J gave up 9 bases, with 11 bases separating them. The germline CDR1 and CDR2 sequences are SQVTM and ANQGSEA. The CDR3 nucleotides read TGCAGCGTTGAATCCCGGGATGGCACCATATATTTT. It specifies CSVESRDGTIYF. Full variable domain (remainder filled in from reference TRBV29-1 and TRBJ1-3): SAVISQKPSRDICQRGTSLTIQCQVDSQVTMMFWYRQQPGQSLTLIATANQGSEATYESGFVIDKFPISRPNLTFSTLTVSNMSPEDSSIYLCSVESRDGTIYFGEGSWLTVV.

This clonotype was seen repeatedly, ten times or more. The V and J genes are TRBV9 and TRBJ1-1, with D possibly matching TRBD1 (5 bases). The CDR3 is 14 amino acids. V was clipped by 4 bases and J by 1 base, with 11 bases between them. Germline V lookup: CDR1 SGDLS, CDR2 YYNGEE. The CDR3 sequence: CASSLQVTNTEAFF. The CDR3 bases are TGTGCCAGCAGCTTACAGGTCACGAACACTGAAGCTTTCTTT.

This clonotype was seen repeatedly, ten times or more. The rearrangement joins TRBV7-2 to TRBJ2-6; tentatively, D is TRBD1 (6 bases). Per the germline V gene, CDR1 is SGHTA and CDR2 is FQGNSA. V gave up 6 bases and J gave up 0 bases, with 9 bases separating them. The CDR3 consists of 15 residues. The CDR3 here is CASSSRGSGANVLTF. CDR3 bases: TGTGCCAGCAGTTCCAGGGGCTCTGGGGCCAACGTCCTGACTTTC.

This clonotype has at least ten counts. The gene calls are TRBV7-8 and TRBJ1-5, with a tentative D call TRBD1 (6 bases). The V end was cut by 1 base, the J end by 8 bases, with 9 bases between. Germline CDR1 SGHVS, CDR2 FQNEAQ. The CDR3 is made up of 13 amino acids. In DNA, the CDR3 is TGTGCCAGCAGCTTAGGCAGGGGAAAGCCCCAGCATTTT. Protein: CASSLGRGKPQHF.

This clonotype turned up a few times. The gene calls are TRBV2 and TRBJ1-2; a possible D gene is TRBD1 (6 bases). The CDR3 is 11 residues long. CDR1 is SNHLY and CDR2 is FYNNEI in the germline V gene. Trimming stripped 6 bases from V and 7 bases from J, with 9 bases between. The CDR3 here is CASRAGAGYTF. CDR3 sequence (DNA): TGTGCCAGCAGGGCAGGGGCTGGCTACACCTTC. The variable domain in full, with the rest retrieved from reference TRBV2 and TRBJ1-2, is EPEVTQTPSHQVTQMGQEVILRCVPISNHLYFYWYRQILGQKVEFLVSFYNNEISEKSEIFDDQFSVERPDGSNFTLKIRSTKLEDSAMYFCASRAGAGYTFGSGTRLTVV.

This rearrangement joins TRBV6-5 to TRBJ1-2, with D perhaps matching TRBD1 (5 bases). Trimming cost V 5 bases and J 7 bases, with 14 bases left between them. CDR3 size: 13 residues. CDR1 MNHEY and CDR2 SVGAGI come from the germline V gene. The CDR3 bases are TGTGCCAGCAGTGCGGGGGGGTCGGGTGGCTACACCTTC. Translated: CASSAGGSGGYTF.

At least ten counts were recorded for this clonotype. V is TRBV13 and J is TRBJ2-5; D ambiguous. Germline values: CDR1 PRHDT, CDR2 FYEKMQ (reference sequence). Trimming took off 2 bases at V and 5 bases at J, with 6 bases between the two ends. The CDR3 is made up of 12 amino acids. The chain's CDR3 is CASSLQGETQYF. CDR3 sequence (DNA): TGTGCCAGCAGCTTACAAGGGGAGACCCAGTACTTC.

This chain connects TRBV20-1 to TRBJ1-6; D is unresolved. CDR3 size: 16 residues. V was trimmed by 0 bases and J by 0 bases, leaving 9 bases between them. From germline, CDR1 is DFQATT and CDR2 SNEGSKA (reference sequence). Written as DNA, the CDR3 is TGCAGTGCTAGAGATCTGCAGAGCTCCTATAATTCACCCCTCCACTTT. Protein product: CSARDLQSSYNSPLHF.

The rearrangement links TRBV5-1 to TRBJ1-1; perhaps TRBD1 as D (5 bases). The germline gives CDR1 SGHRS, CDR2 YFSETQ. This CDR3 has 13 amino acids. Trimming took 4 bases from V and 10 from J, leaving 17 bases between them. This CDR3 is CASSREGMFGAFF. CDR3 nucleotide sequence: TGCGCCAGCAGCCGCGAGGGGATGTTTGGAGCTTTCTTT.

The chain employs TRBV20-1 and TRBJ1-1, with TRBD1 as a possible D gene (6 bases). V lost 3 bases and J 1 base, leaving 15 bases between the germline ends. Germline CDR1 is DFQATT and CDR2 is SNEGSKA (reference sequence). CDR3 length: 15 amino acids. The CDR3 sequence: CSASTPGHPNTEAFF. The DNA for the CDR3 is TGCAGTGCTAGCACCCCGGGACACCCGAACACTGAAGCTTTCTTT.

This clonotype was counted many times. V is TRBV12-3 or TRBV12-4 and J is TRBJ1-5; TRBD1 matches 7 bases. The CDR3 loop spans 14 amino acids. With 6 bases clipped from V and 6 bases from J, the junction kept 8 bases outside the gene matches. The chain's CDR3 is CASSPKGAGQPQHF. As DNA, the CDR3 is TGTGCCAGCAGCCCGAAGGGGGCAGGTCAGCCCCAGCATTTT.